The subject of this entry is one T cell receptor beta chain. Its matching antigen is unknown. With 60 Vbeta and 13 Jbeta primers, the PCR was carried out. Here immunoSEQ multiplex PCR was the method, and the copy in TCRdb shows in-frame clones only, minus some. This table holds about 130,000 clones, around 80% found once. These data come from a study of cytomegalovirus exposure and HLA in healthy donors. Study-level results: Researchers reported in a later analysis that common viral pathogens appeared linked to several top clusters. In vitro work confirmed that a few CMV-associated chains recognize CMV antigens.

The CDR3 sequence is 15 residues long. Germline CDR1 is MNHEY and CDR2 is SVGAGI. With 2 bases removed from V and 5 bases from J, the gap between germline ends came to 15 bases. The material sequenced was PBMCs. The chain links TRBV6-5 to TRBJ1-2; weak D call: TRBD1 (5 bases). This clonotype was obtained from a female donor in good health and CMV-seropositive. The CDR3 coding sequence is TGTGCCAGCAGTTACGGGTGGGGCGCGCGTTATGGCTACACCTTC. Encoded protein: CASSYGWGARYGYTF.